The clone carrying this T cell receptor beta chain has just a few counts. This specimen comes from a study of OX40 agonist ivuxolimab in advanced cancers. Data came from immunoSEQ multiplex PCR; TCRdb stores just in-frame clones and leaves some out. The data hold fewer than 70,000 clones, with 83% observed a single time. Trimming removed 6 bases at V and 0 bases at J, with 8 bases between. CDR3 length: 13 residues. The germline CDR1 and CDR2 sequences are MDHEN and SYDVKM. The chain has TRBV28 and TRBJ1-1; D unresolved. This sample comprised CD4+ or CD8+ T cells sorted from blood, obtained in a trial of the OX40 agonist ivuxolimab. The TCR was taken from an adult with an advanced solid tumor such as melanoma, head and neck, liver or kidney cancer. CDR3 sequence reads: CASRVAMNTEAFF. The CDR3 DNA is TGTGCCAGCAGGGTGGCCATGAACACTGAAGCTTTCTTT.